Below, one T cell receptor (beta chain) is given with its context. The clone's antigen remains unknown. Base qualities are not at hand, and no much larger clone is one base apart. The sample is drawn from a study of OX40 agonist ivuxolimab in advanced cancers. Regarding the research as a whole: The costimulatory receptor OX40 (CD134) was targeted by ivuxolimab, a fully human IgG2 agonistic monoclonal antibody. Partial responses occurred in three dose-escalation patients, of whom one had hepatocellular carcinoma and two had cutaneous melanoma. In the dose-escalation cohort, approximately 80% of patients were male, and the mean age was roughly 60 years with a range of about 20 to 80. Patients were allowed to have had prior anti-PD-1, anti-PD-L1 or anti-CTLA-4 therapy, and around 40% of the dose-escalation patients had previously received checkpoint inhibitors. Intravenous ivuxolimab was administered to patients every 2 weeks at six dose levels: 0.01, 0.1, 0.3, 1.5, 3 and 10 mg/kg. Peripheral TCRbeta sequencing aimed to test whether ivuxolimab altered TCR sequence diversity and caused clonal T-cell expansion. Of the approximately 53 patients in dose escalation, some 20 had hepatocellular carcinoma, about 15 had melanoma, 9 had renal cell carcinoma and 9 had head and neck cancer. The paper covers the monotherapy dose-escalation part of the phase I ivuxolimab trial, which included N ≈ 50 patients. General conclusions and limits of the study: After ivuxolimab, expanded clones were on average more numerous among CD8+ T cells than among CD4+ T cells. Clonal expansion of both CD4+ and CD8+ blood T cells was observed from baseline to week 6 at doses 0.1 to 3.0 mg/kg. In partial responders in the 0.1-3.0 mg/kg groups, normalized peripheral clonal expansion was found to be among the lowest, especially among CD8+ T cells. The antigen specificity of the peripheral T cells that underwent clonal expansion was not determined. Low levels of normalized T-cell clonal expansion were also shown by some nonresponding patients.

Spanning cysteine to phenylalanine, the CDR3 consists of 15 amino acids. Left in the record is the CDR3 DNA by itself, 45 bases read in frame from the first base. CDR1 is given as LGHNA and CDR2 as YNFKEQ, both from the germline V gene. Trimmed from V: 5 bases; trimmed from J: 4 bases; junction bases lacking a gene match: 8. To sequence the TCRbeta CDR3 region, genomic DNA was isolated from the sorted cells. The immunoSEQ Assay was used for sequencing of TCRbeta CDR3 regions. What TCRdb holds here is the immuneACCESS table cut down to in-frame rearrangements. Part of the clones is not present; checked against another copy, under half of the missing clones reflect an unresolved V gene, and the others are unexplained. This sample comprises nearly 90,000 clones, around nine tenths of them detected only once. The top ten clonotypes cover around 1.6% of the sample. Patients with a history of autoimmune disease or receiving systemic immunosuppression were excluded from the trial. Peripheral blood for TCR sequencing was drawn from every dose cohort at baseline, at cycle 4 day 1 and at cycle 7 day 1. The samples were drawn from a first-in-human, open-label, multicenter phase I dose-escalation trial of ivuxolimab. Adults with locally advanced or metastatic melanoma, renal cell, hepatocellular, or head and neck squamous cell carcinoma were enrolled in the trial. Before TCR sequencing, CD4+ T cells and CD8+ T cells were sorted from peripheral blood as separate populations.

Material: CD4+ or CD8+ T cells sorted from blood, obtained in a trial of the OX40 agonist ivuxolimab. This TCR was sampled from an adult with an advanced solid tumor such as melanoma, head and neck, liver or kidney cancer. The V and J segments used are TRBV4-2 and TRBJ1-2; 9 central bases correspond to TRBD1. Here is the DNA: TGTGCCAGCAGCGAGACCGGGACAGGGAGCTATGGCTACACCTTC. It is translated as CASSETGTGSYGYTF.